Presented here are 26 T cell receptor beta chains from one specimen sequenced in a study of blood T cell repertoires in COVID-19. Sequencing was performed with immunoSEQ multiplex PCR; in TCRdb, only in-frame clones are kept and a portion is missing. The data show 75,000 to 100,000 clones, with around 87% seen just once and 15% to 20% held by the top ten. Material for sequencing was peripheral blood. The origin of the receptors is a human donor in a cohort sampled during active COVID-19.

The chain recombines TRBV10-3 with TRBJ2-1; 8 bases align to TRBD2. V shed 7 bases, J shed 0 bases, and the junction held 2 bases outside the gene matches. The CDR3 loop spans 14 amino acids. Germline CDR1 and CDR2: ENHRY and SYGVKD. CDR3 region: CAITSGSSYNEQFF. DNA for the CDR3: TGTGCCATCACAAGCGGGAGCTCCTACAATGAGCAGTTCTTC.

This chain joins TRBV7-6 and TRBJ2-1; the match to TRBD1 covers 10 bases. Germline CDR1 is SGHVS and CDR2 is FNYEAQ. Trimming removed 5 bases from V and 4 bases from J; junction bases left unmatched: 5. The CDR3 has 15 amino acids. CDR3 sequence reads: CASSVGQGGYNEQFF. CDR3 coding DNA: TGTGCCAGCAGCGTTGGACAGGGGGGTTACAATGAGCAGTTCTTC.

This sequence joins TRBV19 and TRBJ1-4; D is unclear. Germline V lookup: CDR1 LNHDA, CDR2 SQIVND (reference sequence). V shed 5 bases and J shed 5 bases, with 15 bases lying between them. The CDR3 has 15 residues. Written as DNA, the CDR3 is TGTGCCAGTAGTTACCGGCGGGGAGGGAATGAAAAACTGTTTTTT. Its translation is CASSYRRGGNEKLFF.

This CDR3 is CASSPGRGVCFF. DNA for the CDR3: TGTGCCAGCAGCCCGGGGAGGGGGGTTTGCTTCTTC. The chain combines TRBV5-8 with TRBJ2-1, with D possibly TRBD2 on 7 matching bases. Between the trimmed V and J ends, which lost 4 bases and 16 bases, there was a span of 18 bases. The CDR3 spans 12 residues. Germline CDR1 reads SGHTS; CDR2 reads YDEGEE.

The chain links TRBV19 to TRBJ1-5; TRBD1 matches at 9 bases. Trimming cost V 9 bases and J 9 bases; bases outside gene matches: 9. This CDR3 is built from 13 residues. Per germline, CDR1 LNHDA and CDR2 SQIVND (reference sequence). DNA for the CDR3: TGTGCCAGCGACAGGGGGAGCATAGGGCCCCAGCATTTT. The encoded protein is CASDRGSIGPQHF.

V and J are TRBV27 and TRBJ2-7; 7 bases line up with TRBD2. V shed 5 bases and J 5 bases; nucleotides not matched to a gene: 6. Germline CDR1 and CDR2: MNHEY and SMNVEV (reference sequence). The CDR3 loop spans 13 amino acids. In DNA form, the CDR3 reads TGTGCCAGCAGTCCGACTAGCAACCACGAGCAGTACTTC. Protein sequence: CASSPTSNHEQYF.

V and J are TRBV28 and TRBJ1-2; D not certain. Germline values: CDR1 MDHEN, CDR2 SYDVKM. There are 14 residues in the CDR3. V lost 8 bases and J 6 bases, leaving 19 bases between the germline ends. CDR3 residues: CASFAAQALHGYTF. The CDR3 bases are TGTGCCAGCTTCGCCGCTCAGGCTCTCCATGGCTACACCTTC.

V and J are TRBV19 and TRBJ1-5, with D tentatively TRBD1 (5 bases). V gave up 5 bases and J gave up 6 bases, with 17 bases separating them. CDR3 length: 15 residues. Germline CDR1 LNHDA, CDR2 SQIVND (reference sequence). CDR3 sequence reads: CASSATPGLSQPQHF. In DNA, the CDR3 is TGTGCCAGTAGTGCCACCCCAGGGTTGAGTCAGCCCCAGCATTTT.

The rearrangement joins TRBV18 to TRBJ1-5, with D maybe TRBD1 (5 bases). CDR1 KGHSH and CDR2 LQKENI come from the germline V gene. Trimming removed 4 bases at V and 3 bases at J, with 25 bases between. CDR3 size: 19 residues. CDR3 region: CASSHVSFLTETYNQPQHF. The CDR3 DNA reads as TGTGCCAGCTCACACGTCTCGTTCTTGACAGAAACCTACAATCAGCCCCAGCATTTT. Supplemented by reference TRBV18 and TRBJ1-5, the full variable domain reads NAGVMQNPRHLVRRRGQEARLRCSPMKGHSHVYWYRQLPEEGLKFMVYLQKENIIDESGMPKERFSAEFPKEGPSILRIQQVVRGDSAAYFCASSHVSFLTETYNQPQHFGDGTRLSIL.

The chain links TRBV7-9 to TRBJ1-4, with D unresolved. CDR1 is SEHNR and CDR2 is FQNEAQ in the germline V gene (reference sequence). CDR3 length: 13 residues. Trimming removed 5 bases from V and 8 bases from J, with 12 bases in between. DNA for the CDR3: TGTGCCAGCAGCATCGGGAGTGGGGAAAAACTGTTTTTT. Translating gives CASSIGSGEKLFF.

This chain uses TRBV6-2 or TRBV6-3 with TRBJ2-1; D ambiguous. Trimming cost V 5 bases and J 3 bases, with 5 bases left between them. Germline V gene sequence: CDR1 MNHEY, CDR2 SVGEGT. The CDR3 extends over 12 amino acids. CDR3 DNA: TGTGCCAGCAGTGTCTTCTACAATGAGCAGTTCTTC. It is translated as CASSVFYNEQFF.

This clone occurred once. This chain uses TRBV19 with TRBJ2-5; D uncertain. This CDR3 comprises 15 residues. CDR1 is LNHDA and CDR2 is SQIVND in the germline V gene (reference sequence). Trimming pared 3 bases from V and 4 bases from J, leaving 15 bases between. The CDR3 loop is CASSIRLQALETQYF. The DNA for the CDR3 is TGTGCCAGTAGTATCAGGTTGCAGGCCCTAGAGACCCAGTACTTC.

The chain recombines TRBV27 with TRBJ1-1, with a tentative D call TRBD1 (6 bases). The germline gives CDR1 MNHEY, CDR2 SMNVEV (reference sequence). The V and J ends lost 6 bases and 4 bases respectively, with 12 bases between them. The CDR3 loop spans 13 amino acids. The CDR3 DNA follows: TGTGCCAGCAGCCTTACAGGGCGCACTGAAGCTTTCTTT. It encodes CASSLTGRTEAFF.

This sequence joins TRBV7-9 and TRBJ1-1; TRBD1 matches 7 bases. The V gene end was trimmed by 6 bases and the J gene end by 7 bases; junction bases not matched to a gene: 5. The CDR3 consists of 12 residues. The germline V gene encodes CDR1 SEHNR and CDR2 FQNEAQ (reference sequence). CDR3 amino acids: CASSRRGNEAFF. Written as DNA, the CDR3 is TGTGCCAGCAGTCGCAGGGGGAATGAAGCTTTCTTT.

This clone appeared a single time. The rearrangement uses TRBV10-3 and TRBJ2-7, with D tentatively TRBD1 (6 bases). Trimming cost V 1 base and J 2 bases, with 18 bases left between them. The germline V gene has CDR1 ENHRY and CDR2 SYGVKD. This CDR3 region has 17 residues. The CDR3 loop reads CAISELLWQGKTYEQYF. The CDR3 DNA reads TGTGCCATCAGTGAGTTATTGTGGCAGGGGAAAACCTACGAGCAGTACTTC.

CDR3 loop: CASSLMDSDTQYF. The CDR3 DNA sequence: TGTGCCAGTAGTTTGATGGACTCAGATACGCAGTATTTT. The genes are TRBV19 and TRBJ2-3; maybe TRBD2 (5 bases). Germline CDR1 LNHDA, CDR2 SQIVND (reference sequence). The length of the CDR3 is 13 residues. Between the trimmed V and J ends, which lost 5 bases and 4 bases, there was a span of 10 bases.

The genes are TRBV11-2 and TRBJ1-2, with D unresolved. The V end lost 2 bases, the J end lost 8 bases, and 15 bases lay between the germline ends. Germline lookup yields CDR1 SGHAT and CDR2 FQNNGV. This CDR3 has 14 amino acids. The CDR3 loop reads CASSLSWGGRGYTF. The CDR3 DNA is TGTGCCAGCAGCTTATCTTGGGGAGGGAGAGGCTACACCTTC.

The chain uses TRBV9 and TRBJ2-5; D might be TRBD2 (5 bases). V dropped 0 bases and J dropped 5 bases, with 17 bases sitting between them. This CDR3 is 16 amino acids long. From germline, CDR1 is SGDLS and CDR2 YYNGEE. The CDR3 loop reads CASSVGTERVGETQYF. The CDR3 region has the DNA TGTGCCAGCAGCGTAGGAACAGAGAGGGTCGGGGAGACCCAGTACTTC. The complete variable domain, with remaining parts taken from reference TRBV9 and TRBJ2-5, reads DSGVTQTPKHLITATGQRVTLRCSPRSGDLSVYWYQQSLDQGLQFLIQYYNGEERAKGNILERFSAQQFPDLHSELNLSSLELGDSALYFCASSVGTERVGETQYFGPGTRLLVL.

The V and J genes are TRBV7-8 and TRBJ1-6; tentative D call: TRBD1 (6 bases). Germline values: CDR1 SGHVS, CDR2 FQNEAQ. The CDR3 has 15 amino acids. V gave up 4 bases and J gave up 9 bases, with 16 bases separating them. The CDR3 loop is CASSSVGGRISPLHF. For the CDR3, the DNA is TGTGCCAGCAGCTCCGTCGGGGGGCGGATTTCACCCCTCCACTTT.

The V and J genes are TRBV12-3 or TRBV12-4 and TRBJ1-2; weak D call: TRBD1 (5 bases). Trimming stripped 5 bases from V and 4 bases from J, with 11 bases between. The CDR3 covers 13 residues. Written as DNA, the CDR3 is TGTGCCAGCAGTGCGGGACTGTCCTATGGCTACACCTTC. Translating gives CASSAGLSYGYTF.

The rearrangement joins TRBV28 to TRBJ2-7; D is possibly TRBD2 (5 bases). The CDR3 has 12 amino acids. V was shortened by 5 bases and J by 4 bases, with 9 bases between the two germline ends. In germline, CDR1 is MDHEN, CDR2 SYDVKM. CDR3 in amino acids: CASSPGWYEQYF. The DNA for the CDR3 is TGTGCCAGCAGTCCGGGGTGGTACGAGCAGTACTTC.

The chain couples TRBV5-4 to TRBJ2-7, with TRBD2 matching over 9 bases. The CDR3 consists of 15 residues. Looked up from germline, CDR1 is SGHNT and CDR2 is YYREEE (reference sequence). The V and J ends lost 4 bases and 5 bases, in that order; junction bases with no gene match: 10. CDR3 residues: CASSRKAGGLNEQYF. The DNA for the CDR3 is TGTGCCAGCAGCCGTAAAGCGGGAGGCCTTAACGAGCAGTACTTC.

The chain joins TRBV29-1 to TRBJ2-1; D is possibly TRBD2 (6 bases). Germline CDR1 is SQVTM and CDR2 is ANQGSEA. V lost 6 bases to trimming and J lost 4 bases, with 10 bases between them. CDR3 size: 12 residues. The DNA of the CDR3 is TGCAGCGTGGCGGGAAAATACAATGAGCAGTTCTTC. Residues: CSVAGKYNEQFF.

The V call is TRBV7-6, the J call TRBJ2-1; 9 positions match TRBD1. Germline lookup yields CDR1 SGHVS and CDR2 FNYEAQ. J lost 4 bases, V lost 4 bases, and 5 bases had no gene match. The CDR3 extends over 15 amino acids. CDR3: CASSSGQGLYNEQFF. The CDR3 nucleotides read TGTGCCAGCAGCTCTGGACAGGGGCTATACAATGAGCAGTTCTTC.

The chain combines TRBV7-2 with TRBJ2-7; TRBD2 matches at 12 bases. Germline lookup yields CDR1 SGHTA and CDR2 FQGNSA. The ends lost 3 bases at V and 0 bases at J; junction bases unmatched: 3. The length of the CDR3 is 16 residues. The CDR3 DNA sequence: TGTGCCAGCAGCTTTCTAGCGGGAGGGAGCTCCTACGAGCAGTACTTC. Translated, it gives CASSFLAGGSSYEQYF.

This clone has only one observation. The chain carries TRBV6-5 and TRBJ1-4; weak D call: TRBD1 (5 bases). CDR1 and CDR2 (germline): MNHEY, SVGAGI. This CDR3 contains 15 residues. Trimming took 6 bases from V and 6 from J, leaving 17 bases between them. The CDR3 nucleotides are TGTGCCAGCAGCCTCTCGGGACTGGAGGATGAAAAACTGTTTTTT. Its translation: CASSLSGLEDEKLFF.